Reported below is one T cell receptor (beta chain). What it binds is not known. This table comes from immunoSEQ multiplex PCR, and its TCRdb copy is limited to in-frame clones, with some not included. The repertoire holds about 62,000 clones, with nearly 95% as singletons. The CDR3 is 11 amino acids. The germline V gene encodes CDR1 DFQATT and CDR2 SNEGSKA (reference sequence). The sample belongs to a study of OX40 agonist ivuxolimab in advanced cancers. Study at large: Dose-escalation patients had hepatocellular carcinoma, melanoma, renal cell or head and neck cancer. Participants, around 80% male, averaged roughly 60 years of age, ranging from roughly 23 to 80. Study conclusions and caveats: The average count of expanded clones was higher among CD8+ T cells than among CD4+.

The TCR sequence derives from an adult with an advanced solid tumor such as melanoma, head and neck, liver or kidney cancer. The rearrangement joins TRBV20-1 to TRBJ1-2, with TRBD1 identical over 7 bases. This material consisted of CD4+ or CD8+ T cells sorted from blood, taken in a trial of the OX40 agonist ivuxolimab. CDR3 loop: CRDRANYGYTF. In nucleotides, the CDR3 is TGCAGAGACAGGGCCAACTATGGCTACACCTTC.